The source of this T cell receptor beta chain is a study of TIL therapy for anti-PD-1-resistant metastatic lung cancer. In the study overall: Several tumors were EGFR-mutant and two were ALK-rearranged. Median tumor mutation burden was about 1.5 mutations per megabase.

Time point described: pre-treatment sample, taken before nivolumab and TIL therapy. Most excised metastases sampled were pleural nodules or supraclavicular lymph nodes. The CDR3 extends over 15 amino acids. Germline-derived CDR1 and CDR2 are SGHTA and FQGNSA. V was cut by 1 base and J by 5 bases, with 14 bases left in between. The libraries were made with immunoSEQ v3. Libraries were sequenced to roughly 2 million read pairs (survey) or roughly 5-6 million (deep). Data came from immunoSEQ multiplex PCR; TCRdb stores just in-frame clones and leaves some out. Found here are more than 90,000 clones, 55% to 75% of them singletons; the top ten hold over 9.5%.

The sample here was tumor tissue, taken at baseline. The V call is TRBV7-2, the J call TRBJ2-5, with a weak D call TRBD2 (6 bases). This sequence originates from a person between 30 and 80 years old with non-small cell lung cancer. For the CDR3, the DNA is TGTGCCAGCAGCTTAGGTTCGGGGGAAAGGGAGACCCAGTACTTC. It encodes CASSLGSGERETQYF. Based on the CDR3 plus reference TRBV7-2 and TRBJ2-5, the full variable domain is GAGVSQSPSNKVTEKGKDVELRCDPISGHTALYWYRQSLGQGLEFLIYFQGNSAPDKSGLPSDRFSAERTGGSVSTLTIQRTQQEDSAVYLCASSLGSGERETQYFGPGTRLLVL.